The 9 T cell receptor beta chains given below trace back to one sample, sequenced in a study of blood T cell repertoires in COVID-19. Data came from immunoSEQ multiplex PCR; TCRdb stores just in-frame clones and leaves some out. The sample yields about 180,000 clones, over 80% seen once. The sequencing input was peripheral blood. The receptors were sampled from a woman aged 55 to 70 with acute or convalescent COVID-19.

CDR3 residues: CASSLGGTTNTGELFF. The CDR3, as DNA: TGCGCCAGCAGCTTGGGAGGTACTACGAACACCGGGGAGCTGTTTTTT. This chain joins TRBV5-1 and TRBJ2-2; D unresolved. The CDR3 is made up of 16 amino acids. Trimming pared 0 bases from V and 0 bases from J, leaving 9 bases between. The germline V gene encodes CDR1 SGHRS and CDR2 YFSETQ.

This clone turned up a few times. This chain joins TRBV9 and TRBJ2-2; 12 positions agree with TRBD2. The CDR3 spans 17 residues. Germline V gene sequence: CDR1 SGDLS, CDR2 YYNGEE. Trimming at V came to 0 bases and at J to 5 bases, leaving 5 bases not matched to a gene. The CDR3 bases are TGTGCCAGCAGCGTAGGAACTAGCGGGGGGCGGACCGGGGAGCTGTTTTTT. This translates into CASSVGTSGGRTGELFF.

This chain links TRBV4-2 with TRBJ1-6; D might be TRBD1 (6 bases). Trimming shortened V by 0 bases and J by 7 bases, and 13 bases separated the two germline ends. The CDR3 runs to 16 residues. CDR1 is LGHNA, CDR2 YNFKEQ, per germline. The CDR3 bases are TGTGCCAGCAGCCAAGACCTCGGGCAGGGGAATTCACCCCTCCACTTT. Its translation is CASSQDLGQGNSPLHF.

The rearrangement uses TRBV18 and TRBJ1-1; 8 nucleotides agree with TRBD1. The germline gives CDR1 KGHSH, CDR2 LQKENI. The V segment lost 5 bases and the J segment 5 bases; nucleotides outside the gene matches: 7. The CDR3 runs to 14 residues. The CDR3 loop reads CASSFDRGGTEAFF. The CDR3 coding sequence is TGTGCCAGCTCATTCGACAGGGGAGGGACTGAAGCTTTCTTT.

The chain recombines TRBV10-3 with TRBJ2-7; TRBD2 agrees at 7 bases. The V and J ends lost 0 bases and 0 bases, in that order; junction bases with no gene match: 5. The CDR3 sequence is 16 residues long. Germline CDR1 is ENHRY and CDR2 is SYGVKD. CDR3 in amino acids: CAISESGGDSSYEQYF. In nucleotides, the CDR3 is TGTGCCATCAGTGAGTCGGGGGGGGATTCCTCCTACGAGCAGTACTTC.

This sequence joins TRBV27 and TRBJ1-4, with 8 bases fitting TRBD1. CDR1 is MNHEY and CDR2 is SMNVEV in the germline V gene (reference sequence). CDR3 length: 14 residues. The trim removed 3 bases at V and 6 bases at J, leaving 3 bases unmatched. The CDR3 nucleotides are TGTGCCAGCAGTTTCGACAGGGGTTATGAAAAACTGTTTTTT. Encoded protein: CASSFDRGYEKLFF.

The rearrangement links TRBV6-5 to TRBJ2-5; 10 bases are shared with TRBD2. The CDR3 sequence is 15 residues long. The V gene's germline CDR1 is MNHEY and CDR2 SVGAGI. V was pared by 0 bases and J by 3 bases, with 1 base of the junction left unmatched. CDR3 DNA sequence: TGTGCCAGCAGTTACTCCGGGACTAGCGAAGAGACCCAGTACTTC. Protein sequence: CASSYSGTSEETQYF.

This rearrangement joins TRBV7-2 to TRBJ2-3; 11 bases are a match to TRBD2. The germline V gene has CDR1 SGHTA and CDR2 FQGNSA. Losses at the gene ends were 5 bases for V and 1 base for J; bases not matched to a gene: 5. This CDR3 has 16 residues. The CDR3 region is CASSARTSGRTDTQYF. CDR3 coding DNA: TGTGCCAGCAGCGCCCGGACTAGCGGGCGCACAGATACGCAGTATTTT.

As to this clone: The sample has other DNA sequences that encode this CDR3 too. This chain uses TRBV5-1 with TRBJ2-6, with 8 positions matching TRBD1. V shed 4 bases and J 2 bases; nucleotides not matched to a gene: 2. Per germline, CDR1 SGHRS and CDR2 YFSETQ. The CDR3 contains 15 residues. The CDR3: CASSPDRAGANVLTF. CDR3 DNA sequence: TGCGCCAGCAGCCCGGACAGGGCTGGGGCCAACGTCCTGACTTTC.